This TCR beta chain comes out of a study of regulatory T cells in long-lasting Graves disease. Study results and caveats: TRBV28, TRBJ1-2 and TRBJ2-5 were favored in persistent disease. Shared public clonotypes totalled 2,741 in persistent patients, compared with just under 1,000 in new patients.

Time point in this sample: newly diagnosed GD, antithyroid drugs for less than 3 months. TCR sequences were obtained from RNA taken from PBMCs. About this clonotype: The antigen remains undetermined.

Relying on iRepertoire HTBI primers and Arm-PCR of CDR3 regions, the team built TCR beta libraries. TCRdb recomputed calls from the multiplex PCR reads with MiXCR, one row per CDR3 protein. Among about 440,000 distinct CDR3 sequences listed, approximately 15% were seen once. V lost 5 bases and J lost 3, with 14 bases in between. The germline V gene encodes CDR1 SQVTM and CDR2 ANQGSEA. CDR3 length equals 13 residues. These data were also reused for a study on T cells in Graves' hyperthyroidism and ophthalmopathy. That source adds: It was uncontrolled infection, other autoimmune disease, pregnancy or lactation that excluded patients. Clinical symptoms, serum thyroxine and TRAb, thyroid ultrasound and orbital computed tomography together formed the diagnostic basis.

V usage is TRBV29-1 and J usage is TRBJ2-7; possibly TRBD2 for D (5 bases). The sample was peripheral blood mononuclear cells (PBMCs), taken at new diagnosis, from a patient treated with antithyroid drugs. The TCR sequence derives from a woman in her 30s with Graves disease. CDR3 loop: CSVSLRAGYEQYF. CDR3 coding DNA: TGCAGCGTTTCCCTTAGGGCGGGCTACGAGCAGTACTTC.